This T cell receptor beta chain was identified in a study of STAT5B mutations in CD4+ large granular lymphocyte leukemia. Study results and limitations: CD4-sorted patient repertoires seemed more clonal than healthy CD4+ repertoires.

This was a survey-level run. Methods used by the authors: A productive frequency of 2.59 x 10-5 was the lowest detectable. Profiled with immunoSEQ multiplex PCR; TCRdb holds only in-frame clones, not every one. That table supplies the V and J calls and clone size; D and trimming were determined from the DNA. Among roughly 32,000 clones listed, roughly 80% were seen once. In the case of this clone: What it binds is unknown.

This sequence was found in a human donor in good health. Sequenced material: CD4+ T cells from blood buffy coats.

CDR3 sequence: CASRRDSLGTQYF. The CDR3 DNA sequence: TGTGCCAGCAGACGGGACAGCTTGGGGACCCAGTACTTC. The chain is built from TRBV6-5 and TRBJ2-5; TRBD1 matches at 7 bases. The CDR3 has 13 residues. CDR1 and CDR2 from the germline V gene are MNHEY and SVGAGI. The V and J ends lost 6 bases and 7 bases, in that order; junction bases with no gene match: 8.